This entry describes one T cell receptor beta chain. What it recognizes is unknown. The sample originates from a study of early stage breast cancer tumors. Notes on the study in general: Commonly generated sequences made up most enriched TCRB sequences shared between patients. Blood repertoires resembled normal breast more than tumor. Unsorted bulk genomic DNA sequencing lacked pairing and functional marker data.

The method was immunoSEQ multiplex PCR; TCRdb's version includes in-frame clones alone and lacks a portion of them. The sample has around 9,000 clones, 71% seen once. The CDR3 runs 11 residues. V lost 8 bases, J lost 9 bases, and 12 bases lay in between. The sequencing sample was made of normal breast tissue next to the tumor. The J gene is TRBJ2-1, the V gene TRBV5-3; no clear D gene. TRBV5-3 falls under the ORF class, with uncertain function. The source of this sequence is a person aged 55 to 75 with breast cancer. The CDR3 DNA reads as TGTGCCAGTCCTCGATACGGTGAGCAGTTCTTC. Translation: CASPRYGEQFF.